This TCR beta chain was sequenced during a study of blood T cell repertoires in COVID-19. Study overall: T cells, B-cell-depleted T cells, or PBMCs provided the cDNA or gDNA that served as material.

Adults between about 18 and 89 years of age took part from some 25 US areas. Participants were placed into cohorts based on the clinical history they reported. In Cohort 3, a recovered donor had either two negative PCRs, clearance, or symptom resolution. Profiling relied on immunoSEQ multiplex PCR, and the TCRdb table lists in-frame clones only, not all of them. The data show fewer than 200,000 clones, about 86% seen once. Source material: PBMCs or T cells enriched from blood (not recorded which). The sequence was obtained from a man aged 45-65 years who had recovered from COVID-19.

The CDR3 coding sequence is TGTGCCAGCAGGTCCTCGGGACAGGGAGATGGCTACACCTTC. This encodes CASRSSGQGDGYTF. This chain uses TRBV28 with TRBJ1-2; 9 nucleotides align to TRBD1. The CDR3 is 14 amino acids. V lost 6 bases to trimming and J lost 6 bases; unmatched junction nucleotides: 8. Germline V gene sequence: CDR1 MDHEN, CDR2 SYDVKM.